The clone carrying this T cell receptor beta chain was seen a single time. Its matching antigen is unknown. V gave up 4 bases and J gave up 5 bases; unmatched junction bases: 0. The CDR3 has 12 amino acids. From germline, CDR1 is KGHDR and CDR2 SFDVKD. These data originate in a study of CD8+CD57+ T cells in acquired aplastic anemia. Study in general: CD4+ and CD8+ cells, once sorted, gave DNA averaging approximately 3 ug.

Study-level points and caveats: Patients and controls were found to share fewer than 35 CD8+ CDR3 sequences.

Genomic DNA served as template for TCR beta VDJ and CDR3 profiling. TCRdb independently ran MiXCR on the reads; one entry per CDR3 protein. The sample lists around 64,000 distinct CDR3 sequences; 50% to 70% were seen once. This receptor was obtained from a human donor in good health, serving as a control. The chain links TRBV24-1 to TRBJ1-2; 7 bases map to TRBD1. Material for sequencing was sorted CD4+, CD8+, or CD8+CD57+ T cells (not recorded which) from PBMCs. The CDR3 region is CATSETGYGYTF. The CDR3 DNA is TGTGCCACCAGTGAGACAGGGTATGGCTACACCTTC.